These T cell receptor beta chains were read from a single sample in a study of cytomegalovirus exposure and HLA in healthy donors. Profiled with immunoSEQ multiplex PCR; TCRdb holds only in-frame clones, not every one. The table includes some 100,000 clones, approximately 85% detected once. Material: PBMCs. The origin of the receptors is a man aged 30 to 39 in good health and CMV-seronegative. CDR3s include the opening cysteine and the closing phenylalanine or tryptophan. Each record gives: D gene, clone size, J gene, V gene, CDR3 DNA, CDR3 protein. D genes are given only for firm matches. Size is stated for part of the rows, as once, few or many counts, or as a class when the clone is expanded.

TRBD1 | - | TRBJ2-7 | TRBV2 | TGTGCCAGCACCTTAAGGTCGGACAGGGGACGATCCGAGCAGTACTTC | CASTLRSDRGRSEQYF
TRBD1 | - | TRBJ1-3 | TRBV18 | TGTGCCAGCTCACCTCCGGGACAGCTAAGAAACACCATATATTTT | CASSPPGQLRNTIYF
- | - | TRBJ2-7 | TRBV5-6 | TGTGCCAGCAGCTTGGTGAGGTCTTACTCCTACGAGCAGTACTTC | CASSLVRSYSYEQYF
TRBD2 | - | TRBJ2-7 | TRBV2 | TGTGCCAGTAAGGAACTAGCGGGAGGACGCGAGCAGTACTTC | CASKELAGGREQYF
TRBD2 | - | TRBJ2-3 | TRBV6-6 | TGTGCCAGCATCTCGGGAGGGGGGGCGCTAACAGATACGCAGTATTTT | CASISGGGALTDTQYF
TRBD1 | - | TRBJ2-5 | TRBV7-9 | TGTGCCAGCAGCTTAGCCTCGGGACAGAAGCGGGAGACCCAGTACTTC | CASSLASGQKRETQYF
- | - | TRBJ1-6 | TRBV11-2 | TGTGCCAGCAGCTTTTCAAGGGGATATAATTCACCCCTCCACTTT | CASSFSRGYNSPLHF
- | - | TRBJ2-2 | TRBV4-1 | TGCGCCAGCAGCCACTACGACTTTTCGGATCTGTTTTTT | CASSHYDFSDLFF
- | - | TRBJ2-3 | TRBV5-6 | TGTGCCAGCAGCTTGGGGGCACACCTAGCAACAGATACGCAGTATTTT | CASSLGAHLATDTQYF
TRBD2 | - | TRBJ2-1 | TRBV11-3 | TGTGCCAGCAGCTCAAGAGCGGGGGACCCAAGCTCCTACAATGAGCAGTTCTTC | CASSSRAGDPSSYNEQFF
TRBD1 | - | TRBJ2-7 | TRBV19 | TGTGCCAGTAGTATCTCACAGGGGGCCCCCTACGAGCAGTACTTC | CASSISQGAPYEQYF
- | - | TRBJ1-1 | TRBV19 | TGTGCCAGTAGTACCAACTGGGGGGACACTGAAGCTTTCTTT | CASSTNWGDTEAFF
TRBD1 | - | TRBJ2-7 | TRBV5-6 | TGTGCCAGCAGCTCGGGACAGGGTTTCTACGAGCAGTACTTC | CASSSGQGFYEQYF
TRBD2 | - | TRBJ2-5 | TRBV7-9 | TGTGCCAGCAGCCCCCGGGCTAGCGGGAGCCAAGAGACCCAGTACTTC | CASSPRASGSQETQYF
- | - | TRBJ1-5 | TRBV19 | TGTGCCAGTAGTATAGTTCCCAGCAGGGGCGATAATCAGCCCCAGCATTTT | CASSIVPSRGDNQPQHF
TRBD2 | once | TRBJ2-3 | TRBV9 | TGTGCCAGCAGCCGAGGACTAGCGGGCTACACAGATACGCAGTATTTT | CASSRGLAGYTDTQYF
TRBD2 | - | TRBJ2-7 | TRBV19 | TGTGCCAGTAGTTCCCAGGCCCGGGGGGACGAGCAGTACTTC | CASSSQARGDEQYF
- | - | TRBJ1-1 | TRBV27 | TGTGCCAGCACCCTAAATTTCATGAACACTGAAGCTTTCTTT | CASTLNFMNTEAFF
TRBD2 | few | TRBJ2-1 | TRBV4-2 | TGTGCCAGCAGCCTTTTGACTAGCGGGCTTGACAATGAGCAGTTCTTC | CASSLLTSGLDNEQFF
TRBD1 | - | TRBJ1-3 | TRBV5-1 | TGCGCCAGCAGCTTACAGACAGGGGGCACTGGAAACACCATATATTTT | CASSLQTGGTGNTIYF
- | - | TRBJ2-1 | TRBV5-4 | TGTGCCAGCAGCTTGGTGTCCGGCAATGAGCAGTTCTTC | CASSLVSGNEQFF
- | once | TRBJ2-7 | TRBV5-1 | TGCGCCAGCAGCCCACAGGCGACTAGTTTCGAGCAGTACTTC | CASSPQATSFEQYF
TRBD1 | - | TRBJ2-2 | TRBV29-1 | TGCAGCGTTGAATACAGGGGGCGCACCGGGGAGCTGTTTTTT | CSVEYRGRTGELFF
TRBD1 | once | TRBJ1-1 | TRBV7-8 | TGTGCCAGCAGCTTCCGGGACAGTAACACTGAAGCTTTCTTT | CASSFRDSNTEAFF
- | - | TRBJ2-7 | TRBV28 | TGTGCCAGCAGTCAAACCGGGACAAGGAGCTACGAGCAGTACTTC | CASSQTGTRSYEQYF
- | - | TRBJ2-7 | TRBV7-6 | TGTGCCAGCAGCTTAGTACCGGAGGGTCCGGCTTACGAGCAGTACTTC | CASSLVPEGPAYEQYF
- | - | TRBJ1-6 | TRBV28 | TGTGCCAGCAGTTTCTGGCAGGGTGACGGTTCACCCCTCCACTTT | CASSFWQGDGSPLHF
- | - | TRBJ2-7 | TRBV7-2 | TGTGCCAGCAGCTTAGGTGGGCAGGCCTACGAGCAGTACTTC | CASSLGGQAYEQYF
TRBD2 | few | TRBJ2-6 | TRBV6-1 | TGTGCCAGCAGTGCCCGGACTAGAACTTCAGCTGGGGCCAACGTCCTGACTTTC | CASSARTRTSAGANVLTF
- | - | TRBJ2-5 | TRBV7-3 | TGTGCCAGCAGCCCAGGAGGGGTATCCCAAGAGACCCAGTACTTC | CASSPGGVSQETQYF
TRBD2 | - | TRBJ2-1 | TRBV4-3 | TGCGCCAGCAGCTTGGGACTAGCTAACAATGAGCAGTTCTTC | CASSLGLANNEQFF
TRBD2 | - | TRBJ2-5 | TRBV9 | TGTGCCAGCAGCGTAGGGACTAGCGGGAGGGCCGGGACCCAGTACTTC | CASSVGTSGRAGTQYF
- | - | TRBJ2-7 | TRBV7-9 | TGTGCCAGCAGCCCCTCGGGGACTGACGAGCAGTACTTC | CASSPSGTDEQYF
TRBD1 | - | TRBJ2-2 | TRBV2 | TGTGCCAGCAGCGCCACAGGGGGCGCGAACACCGGGGAGCTGTTTTTT | CASSATGGANTGELFF
- | few | TRBJ2-5 | TRBV5-8 | TGTGCCAGCAGCCCCCCGGGATTGCTAGAGACCCAGTACTTC | CASSPPGLLETQYF
TRBD1 | - | TRBJ2-5 | TRBV6-5 | TGTGCCAGCGCGCCGAGGGACAGACAAGAGACCCAGTACTTC | CASAPRDRQETQYF